Each of the 27 T cell receptor beta chains below was sequenced from the same sample in a study of graft-versus-host responses after intestinal transplantation. These receptors' antigens are unknown. The table came from immunoSEQ multiplex PCR; TCRdb's copy has only in-frame clones and leaves some out. The data show over 120,000 clones, over 90% seen once. The sample in question was unstimulated CD4+ T cells sorted from spleen or lymph node cells, obtained before intestinal transplant. All receptors derive from a human donor who received an intestinal transplant.

The CDR3 sequence: CASSQRLTWGEKLFF. CDR3 in DNA: TGTGCCAGCAGCCAAAGGTTAACCTGGGGTGAAAAACTGTTTTTT. The rearrangement links TRBV5-8 to TRBJ1-4; the D is unclear. The CDR3 loop spans 15 amino acids. Looked up from germline, CDR1 is SGHTS and CDR2 is YDEGEE. Trimming removed 4 bases at V and 7 bases at J, with 17 bases between.

The rearrangement joins TRBV9 to TRBJ2-7; no clear D. Trimming took 0 bases from V and 0 from J, leaving 7 bases between them. The length of the CDR3 is 14 residues. Germline CDR1 reads SGDLS; CDR2 reads YYNGEE. In nucleotides, the CDR3 is TGTGCCAGCAGCGTAGATAGCAGCTCCTACGAGCAGTACTTC. It yields the protein CASSVDSSSYEQYF.

This clone occurred a few times. The chain joins TRBV10-3 to TRBJ2-1; no clear D gene. The germline gives CDR1 ENHRY, CDR2 SYGVKD. Trimming stripped 6 bases from V and 5 bases from J, with 17 bases between. The CDR3 runs 15 residues. The CDR3: CAISPQASYDNEQFF. As DNA, the CDR3 is TGTGCCATCAGCCCCCAGGCCTCCTACGACAATGAGCAGTTCTTC.

The CDR3 sequence: CAIQGQDSYNEQFF. In nucleotides, the CDR3 is TGTGCCATCCAAGGACAGGACTCCTACAATGAGCAGTTCTTC. The chain has TRBV10-3 and TRBJ2-1, with TRBD1 matching over 7 bases. The CDR3 is 14 residues long. The germline CDR1 and CDR2 sequences are ENHRY and SYGVKD. With V trimmed by 8 bases and J by 0 bases, 4 bases remained unmatched.

As for this clone: Its ends do not fully match the called genes, so a read error is possible. The chain joins TRBV7-7 to TRBJ2-1, with D unclear. Germline lookup yields CDR1 SSHAT and CDR2 FNYEAQ (reference sequence). The CDR3 totals 15 residues. For the CDR3, the DNA is TGTGCTAGCAGCTTAGATGCGAGCTCCTACAATGAGCAGTTCTTC. This encodes CASSLDASSYNEQFF. The full variable domain, with the rest looked up from reference TRBV7-7 and TRBJ2-1, is GAGVSQSPRYKVTKRGQDVTLRCDPISSHATLYWYQQALGQGPEFLTYFNYEAQPDKSGLPSDRFSAERPEGSISTLTIQRTEQRDSAMYRCASSLDASSYNEQFFGPGTRLTVL.

The V gene is TRBV6-5, the J gene TRBJ1-2; 7 bases agree with TRBD1. The trim removed 5 bases at V and 7 bases at J, leaving 1 base unmatched. The CDR3 is 11 residues long. Germline V gene data show CDR1 as MNHEY and CDR2 as SVGAGI. CDR3: CASSQGGGYTF. The DNA of the CDR3 is TGTGCCAGCAGTCAGGGGGGTGGCTACACCTTC.

The V gene is TRBV9, the J gene TRBJ1-4; D gene uncertain. Germline V gene data show CDR1 as SGDLS and CDR2 as YYNGEE. The CDR3 loop spans 14 amino acids. V was cut by 3 bases and J by 7 bases, with 13 bases left in between. The CDR3 sequence: CASSADGRFEKLFF. CDR3 nucleotides: TGTGCCAGCAGCGCAGATGGCCGATTTGAAAAACTGTTTTTT.

The chain joins TRBV5-1 to TRBJ1-1; D is unclear. The CDR3 contains 12 residues. V lost 4 bases and J 4 bases, leaving 8 bases between the germline ends. Germline CDR1 is SGHRS and CDR2 is YFSETQ. The chain's CDR3 is CASSKGGTEAFF. The CDR3 coding sequence is TGCGCCAGCAGCAAGGGCGGCACTGAAGCTTTCTTT.

This chain connects TRBV5-1 to TRBJ1-5; tentatively, D is TRBD1 (5 bases). CDR1 and CDR2 from the germline V gene are SGHRS and YFSETQ. The CDR3 totals 15 residues. Trimming removed 0 bases at V and 3 bases at J, with 10 bases between. CDR3 protein: CASSLEAGSNQPQHF. The CDR3 region has the DNA TGCGCCAGCAGCTTGGAGGCAGGGTCCAATCAGCCCCAGCATTTT.

J is TRBJ2-4 and V is TRBV6-1; D possibly corresponds to TRBD1 (5 bases). Trimming took off 4 bases at V and 0 bases at J, with 19 bases between the two ends. The length of the CDR3 is 18 residues. CDR1 is MNHNS and CDR2 is SASEGT in the germline V gene. CDR3 bases: TGTGCCAGCAGTGGACCCGTTAGGGGTCCCCTAGCCAAAAACATTCAGTACTTC. This codes for CASSGPVRGPLAKNIQYF.

The chain recombines TRBV7-2 with TRBJ2-7, with TRBD2 identical over 10 bases. CDR3 length: 18 amino acids. Per the germline V gene, CDR1 is SGHTA and CDR2 is FQGNSA. V shed 0 bases and J 1 base; nucleotides not matched to a gene: 9. The CDR3 DNA reads as TGTGCCAGCAGCTTAGCGCTCCCTAGCGGGAGATCTTCCTACGAGCAGTACTTC. This sequence encodes CASSLALPSGRSSYEQYF.

This rearrangement joins TRBV30 to TRBJ1-1; D ambiguous. Germline V CDR1 and CDR2: GTSNPN, SVGIG (reference sequence). This CDR3 spans 13 amino acids. Between the trimmed V and J ends, which lost 3 bases and 0 bases, there was a span of 8 bases. The CDR3 region is CAWSRTVNTEAFF. The CDR3 DNA sequence: TGTGCCTGGAGCAGGACGGTGAACACTGAAGCTTTCTTT.

This sequence joins TRBV6-5 and TRBJ2-7, with TRBD1 matching over 8 bases. Germline V CDR1 and CDR2: MNHEY, SVGAGI. Trimming removed 6 bases from V and 2 bases from J; junction bases left unmatched: 9. The CDR3 sequence is 15 residues long. CDR3 in DNA: TGTGCCAGCAGCCCCACAGGGGGGACAGCCTACGAGCAGTACTTC. It encodes CASSPTGGTAYEQYF.

CDR3 region: CASSLLQGYTGNTIYF. The DNA for the CDR3 is TGCGCCAGCAGCCTCTTACAGGGTTATACTGGAAACACCATATATTTT. The chain links TRBV4-1 to TRBJ1-3, with D possibly matching TRBD1 (6 bases). The germline CDR1 and CDR2 sequences are MGHRA and YSYEKL. V dropped 4 bases and J dropped 2 bases, with 15 bases sitting between them. The length of the CDR3 is 16 residues.

The genes are TRBV7-2 and TRBJ2-5; a weak D match, TRBD2 (5 bases). Germline CDR1 SGHTA, CDR2 FQGNSA. This CDR3 is built from 14 residues. V was clipped by 0 bases and J by 4 bases, with 9 bases between them. CDR3 region: CASSLALAGETQYF. The CDR3 DNA reads TGTGCCAGCAGCTTAGCCCTAGCTGGAGAGACCCAGTACTTC.

CDR3 sequence reads: CASSLGAGVSGETQYF. CDR3 bases: TGTGCCAGCAGCTTAGGGGCAGGGGTCTCCGGAGAGACCCAGTACTTC. The chain uses TRBV7-6 and TRBJ2-5; perhaps TRBD1 as D (6 bases). The CDR3 is 16 amino acids. V lost 1 base to trimming and J lost 4 bases, with 16 bases between them. The germline gives CDR1 SGHVS, CDR2 FNYEAQ.

The rearrangement links TRBV9 to TRBJ2-1; 9 nucleotides align to TRBD2. The CDR3 covers 18 residues. Germline V lookup: CDR1 SGDLS, CDR2 YYNGEE. V shed 2 bases, J shed 9 bases, and the junction held 18 bases outside the gene matches. The chain's CDR3 is CASSVKGLAGLLYPEQFF. The CDR3 DNA reads TGTGCCAGCAGCGTTAAAGGCCTAGCGGGACTACTCTACCCTGAGCAGTTCTTC.

The V gene is TRBV6-1, the J gene TRBJ1-2; D call uncertain. Trimming took 1 base from V and 7 from J, leaving 1 base between them. Germline V CDR1 and CDR2: MNHNS, SASEGT. The CDR3 is 10 amino acids. This chain's CDR3 is CASSEVGYTF. For the CDR3, the DNA is TGTGCCAGCAGTGAAGTTGGCTACACCTTC.

This rearrangement joins TRBV28 to TRBJ2-5; TRBD2 is a possible D gene (6 bases). Trimming left V 9 bases short and J 2 bases short, with 13 bases between. CDR1 is MDHEN and CDR2 is SYDVKM in the germline V gene. This CDR3 contains 13 residues. CDR3 nucleotide sequence: TGTGCCAGTCTGACGGGGGAACAAGAGACCCAGTACTTC. Protein product: CASLTGEQETQYF.

J is TRBJ2-1 and V is TRBV27, with TRBD2 identical over 9 bases. Trimming removed 6 bases from V and 4 bases from J; junction bases left unmatched: 25. The CDR3 loop spans 21 amino acids. Germline CDR1 reads MNHEY; CDR2 reads SMNVEV (reference sequence). The CDR3 DNA sequence: TGTGCCAGCAGAATACAAGCGGGAGGAACCTTGAGTACACGGGGATACAATGAGCAGTTCTTC. Protein: CASRIQAGGTLSTRGYNEQFF.

The rearrangement links TRBV6-1 to TRBJ2-7; D unclear. The CDR3 has 11 amino acids. V lost 5 bases to trimming and J lost 6 bases, with 8 bases between them. Germline V CDR1 and CDR2: MNHNS, SASEGT. CDR3 residues: CASSLGPEQYF. DNA for the CDR3: TGTGCCAGCAGTCTCGGGCCCGAGCAGTACTTC.

CDR3 protein: CASSATGGKSGYTF. CDR3 bases: TGTGCCAGCAGCGCGACAGGGGGCAAGTCTGGCTACACCTTC. This sequence joins TRBV7-2 and TRBJ1-2, with 10 positions matching TRBD1. The CDR3 extends over 14 amino acids. V lost 5 bases to trimming and J lost 7 bases; unmatched junction nucleotides: 7. Germline assignment: CDR1 SGHTA and CDR2 FQGNSA.

This chain connects TRBV2 to TRBJ2-3; 10 bases fit TRBD2. Germline assignment: CDR1 SNHLY and CDR2 FYNNEI. This CDR3 spans 19 amino acids. V was pared by 5 bases and J by 0 bases, with 14 bases of the junction left unmatched. The CDR3 sequence: CASSPSEREGRWSTDTQYF. As DNA, the CDR3 is TGTGCCAGCAGTCCCTCAGAGCGGGAGGGCCGATGGAGCACAGATACGCAGTATTTT.

This clone was observed once. The chain uses TRBV30 and TRBJ1-4; D remains ambiguous. Germline CDR1 reads GTSNPN; CDR2 reads SVGIG (reference sequence). The CDR3 extends over 12 amino acids. The ends were cut back, 7 bases at V and 4 bases at J, with 10 bases in the middle. For the CDR3, the DNA is TGTGCCTTGGGCAGCTTTAATGAAAAACTGTTTTTT. The encoded protein is CALGSFNEKLFF.

This chain uses TRBV28 with TRBJ1-4; a weak D match, TRBD1 (5 bases). Trimming left V 4 bases short and J 4 bases short, with 16 bases between. CDR1 and CDR2 from the germline V gene are MDHEN and SYDVKM. This CDR3 region has 16 residues. CDR3 sequence: CASSSGGGRLNEKLFF. As DNA, the CDR3 is TGTGCCAGCAGTTCCGGGGGAGGGAGGCTTAATGAAAAACTGTTTTTT.

The chain couples TRBV9 to TRBJ1-2; TRBD1 is a possible D gene (6 bases). Germline V gives CDR1 SGDLS, CDR2 YYNGEE. The V and J ends lost 4 bases and 6 bases respectively, with 16 bases between them. This CDR3 comprises 14 residues. The CDR3 DNA is TGTGCCAGCAGCCATCCCCCAGGGGTTGATGGCTACACCTTC. Residues: CASSHPPGVDGYTF.

The genes are TRBV29-1 and TRBJ2-1, with D unclear. Germline V lookup: CDR1 SQVTM, CDR2 ANQGSEA. V lost 8 bases, J lost 9 bases, and 14 bases lay in between. The CDR3 runs to 11 residues. The CDR3 loop is CSLVGLGEQFF. The CDR3 nucleotides are TGCAGCCTTGTGGGGTTGGGTGAGCAGTTCTTC.